Presented here are 27 T cell receptor beta chains from one specimen sequenced in a study of Ad26.COV2.S vaccination and SARS-CoV-2 variants. Data came from immunoSEQ multiplex PCR; TCRdb stores just in-frame clones and leaves some out. Of hundreds of thousands of clones listed, about 90% are singletons. Treatment specified: roughly 18 received Ad26.COV2.S at low or high dose, single or two shots; 5 received placebo; per-sample allocation not given. Samples were taken on day 63 after the first vaccine or placebo injection. This sample comprised peripheral blood, obtained in a trial of Ad26.COV2.S vaccine versus placebo. The receptors stem from a person aged 18-60 years who received the Ad26.COV2.S COVID-19 vaccine or a placebo.

In regard to this clone: The sample has other DNA sequences that encode this CDR3 too. The J gene is TRBJ2-7, the V gene TRBV5-4; D not certain. The CDR3 extends over 13 amino acids. Germline V gives CDR1 SGHNT, CDR2 YYREEE (reference sequence). Between the trimmed V and J ends, which lost 0 bases and 1 base, there was a span of 5 bases. In DNA form, the CDR3 reads TGTGCCAGCAGCTTGGCTGGGTCCTACGAGCAGTACTTC. This gives the protein CASSLAGSYEQYF.

This chain uses TRBV7-2 with TRBJ2-5; no reliable D call. The germline gives CDR1 SGHTA, CDR2 FQGNSA. The V end was cut by 5 bases, the J end by 2 bases, with 12 bases between. This CDR3 comprises 14 residues. CDR3 sequence (DNA): TGTGCCAGCAGCCCCAGGACCGGACAAGAGACCCAGTACTTC. Translated, it gives CASSPRTGQETQYF.

The rearrangement uses TRBV13 and TRBJ2-1, with 10 bases that match TRBD2. The CDR3 loop spans 15 amino acids. V gave up 2 bases and J gave up 4 bases; unmatched junction bases: 2. CDR1 is PRHDT and CDR2 is FYEKMQ in the germline V gene (reference sequence). The CDR3, as DNA: TGTGCCAGCAGCTTACCGGGACTAGCGTACAATGAGCAGTTCTTC. Translated: CASSLPGLAYNEQFF.

J is TRBJ2-3 and V is TRBV30; unclear D gene. Trimming stripped 1 base from V and 6 bases from J, with 8 bases between. CDR1 and CDR2 from the germline V gene are GTSNPN and SVGIG (reference sequence). CDR3 size: 12 residues. The CDR3 sequence is CAWSALGDTQYF. CDR3 in DNA: TGTGCCTGGAGTGCCCTGGGGGATACGCAGTATTTT.

This rearrangement joins TRBV7-2 to TRBJ2-1; 11 bases line up with TRBD2. Per germline, CDR1 SGHTA and CDR2 FQGNSA. The CDR3 loop spans 16 amino acids. V was pared by 5 bases and J by 8 bases, with 11 bases of the junction left unmatched. The DNA for the CDR3 is TGTGCCAGCAGCACCTCACTAGCGGGAGTCCGCCATGAGCAGTTCTTC. Translated: CASSTSLAGVRHEQFF. Full variable domain (missing parts from reference TRBV7-2 and TRBJ2-1): GAGVSQSPSNKVTEKGKDVELRCDPISGHTALYWYRQSLGQGLEFLIYFQGNSAPDKSGLPSDRFSAERTGGSVSTLTIQRTQQEDSAVYLCASSTSLAGVRHEQFFGPGTRLTVL.

The rearrangement links TRBV4-1 to TRBJ2-1; the match to TRBD2 covers 10 bases. Trimming cost V 2 bases and J 4 bases; bases outside gene matches: 8. The CDR3 is made up of 17 amino acids. Germline loops: CDR1 MGHRA, CDR2 YSYEKL. CDR3 sequence: CASSQLEVAGGYNEQFF. CDR3 nucleotide sequence: TGCGCCAGCAGCCAATTAGAGGTAGCGGGGGGATACAATGAGCAGTTCTTC.

The chain recombines TRBV27 with TRBJ2-5; TRBD2 might be the D (6 bases). The V end lost 8 bases, the J end lost 4 bases, and 8 bases lay between the germline ends. Germline V gives CDR1 MNHEY, CDR2 SMNVEV (reference sequence). This CDR3 has 11 residues. The CDR3, as DNA: TGTGCCAGCGCCGGGGGAGAGACCCAGTACTTC. Translated, it gives CASAGGETQYF.

The gene calls are TRBV7-3 and TRBJ2-1; D might be TRBD1 or TRBD2, each matching 6 bases. Germline CDR1 reads SGHTA; CDR2 reads FQGTGA. This CDR3 spans 13 amino acids. The V gene lost 1 base and the J gene lost 15 bases, with 16 bases spanning the gap. CDR3 in DNA: TGTGCCAGCAGCTTAAAGGGGGGCCCAGTTCTGTTCTTC. Its protein product is CASSLKGGPVLFF.

This rearrangement joins TRBV3-1 (or the pseudogene TRBV3-2) to TRBJ1-1; D gene unclear. Trimming cost V 1 base and J 1 base, with 7 bases left between them. The germline V gene has CDR1 LGHDT and CDR2 YNNKEL (reference sequence). The CDR3 runs to 14 residues. In DNA, the CDR3 is TGTGCCAGCAGCCAAGGGGGATCGAACACTGAAGCTTTCTTT. Translating gives CASSQGGSNTEAFF.

The rearrangement uses TRBV15 and TRBJ1-4, with D possibly being TRBD1 (5 bases). From germline, CDR1 is LNHNV and CDR2 YYDKDF (reference sequence). V lost 3 bases, J lost 8 bases, and 16 bases lay in between. The CDR3 runs 15 residues. The CDR3 bases are TGTGCCACCAGCAGGGACGCGGGGGGTGGCGAAAAACTGTTTTTT. It is translated as CATSRDAGGGEKLFF. Looking up the rest from reference TRBV15 and TRBJ1-4 gives the full variable domain: DAMVIQNPRYQVTQFGKPVTLSCSQTLNHNVMYWYQQKSSQAPKLLFHYYDKDFNNEADTPDNFQSRRPNTSFCFLDIRSPGLGDTAMYLCATSRDAGGGEKLFFGSGTQLSVL.

The rearrangement links TRBV30 to TRBJ2-1, with 11 bases identical to TRBD2. With 6 bases clipped from V and 4 bases from J, the junction kept 8 bases outside the gene matches. Germline V CDR1 and CDR2: GTSNPN, SVGIG (reference sequence). This CDR3 spans 15 amino acids. The CDR3 sequence: CACQRLAGRYNEQFF. CDR3 DNA: TGTGCCTGCCAGCGACTAGCGGGACGGTACAATGAGCAGTTCTTC.

In the case of this clone: One base away lies a much larger clone, so this may be a sequencing read error. The rearrangement links TRBV5-1 to TRBJ2-2, with D perhaps TRBD1 or TRBD2 (5 bases each). Looked up from germline, CDR1 is SGHRS and CDR2 is YFSETQ. The CDR3 is made up of 13 amino acids. V was pared by 2 bases and J by 7 bases, with 9 bases between. The CDR3 nucleotides are TGCGCCAGCAGCTTCCAGGGAGTCGGGGAGCTGTTTTTT. Translated, it gives CASSFQGVGELFF. The variable domain in full, with the rest retrieved from reference TRBV5-1 and TRBJ2-2, is KAGVTQTPRYLIKTRGQQVTLSCSPISGHRSVSWYQQTPGQGLQFLFEYFSETQRNKGNFPGRFSGRQFSNSRSEMNVSTLELGDSALYLCASSFQGVGELFFGEGSRLTVL.

The chain links TRBV2 to TRBJ2-3, with 10 bases matching TRBD2. V gave up 6 bases and J gave up 4 bases; unmatched junction bases: 7. Per germline, CDR1 SNHLY and CDR2 FYNNEI. This CDR3 comprises 15 residues. CDR3 in amino acids: CASRLLGLASDTQYF. As DNA, the CDR3 is TGTGCCAGCAGGCTTCTGGGACTAGCGTCAGATACGCAGTATTTT.

This chain connects TRBV5-1 to TRBJ2-1; 8 bases are a match to TRBD2. V shed 1 base and J 6 bases; nucleotides not matched to a gene: 3. CDR1 and CDR2 from the germline V gene are SGHRS and YFSETQ. The CDR3 runs 14 residues. The CDR3 sequence: CASSLSGLANEQFF. Written as DNA, the CDR3 is TGCGCCAGCAGCTTGTCCGGACTAGCCAATGAGCAGTTCTTC.

There are a few counts of this clone. The chain has TRBV6-5 and TRBJ1-3, with D possibly TRBD1 on 5 matching bases. The CDR3 has 15 residues. CDR1 is MNHEY and CDR2 is SVGAGI in the germline V gene. V was pared by 4 bases and J by 6 bases, with 16 bases between. The CDR3 region has the DNA TGTGCCAGCAGTTCTCCGGGACTCTCGGTAAACACCATATATTTT. This sequence encodes CASSSPGLSVNTIYF.

This chain connects TRBV30 to TRBJ1-1; D remains unclear. The CDR3 covers 11 residues. Germline V gene sequence: CDR1 GTSNPN, CDR2 SVGIG (reference sequence). V dropped 4 bases and J dropped 3 bases, with 6 bases sitting between them. The CDR3 protein is CAWIVYTEAFF. DNA for the CDR3: TGTGCCTGGATAGTATACACTGAAGCTTTCTTT.

The chain employs TRBV7-2 and TRBJ2-2, with 8 bases identical to TRBD2. Germline CDR1 reads SGHTA; CDR2 reads FQGNSA. Trimming cost V 5 bases and J 8 bases; bases outside gene matches: 1. The CDR3 is 12 residues long. CDR3 DNA sequence: TGTGCCAGCAGCCAGCGGGGGGGGGAGCTGTTTTTT. Translated, it gives CASSQRGGELFF.

This chain joins TRBV19 and TRBJ1-4, with D unresolved. CDR1 and CDR2 from the germline V gene are LNHDA and SQIVND (reference sequence). Trimming removed 6 bases from V and 0 bases from J, with 8 bases in between. The CDR3 sequence is 14 residues long. CDR3 sequence (DNA): TGTGCCAGTAGGGGGAGTGCAACTAATGAAAAACTGTTTTTT. Protein: CASRGSATNEKLFF.

The CDR3 region has the DNA TGCGCCAGCAGCCAAGGATTTGCCGGGGATACGCAGTATTTT. Protein product: CASSQGFAGDTQYF. This sequence joins TRBV4-3 and TRBJ2-3; no firm D call. The length of the CDR3 is 14 residues. Germline V lookup: CDR1 LGHNA, CDR2 YSLEER. Trimming pared 1 base from V and 6 bases from J, leaving 11 bases between.

This chain connects TRBV24-1 to TRBJ2-3, with D perhaps TRBD1 (5 bases). The V and J ends lost 4 bases and 1 base respectively, with 8 bases between them. Germline lookup yields CDR1 KGHDR and CDR2 SFDVKD. The CDR3 is made up of 14 amino acids. Written as DNA, the CDR3 is TGTGCCACCAGTGACTCGACAGGCACAGATACGCAGTATTTT. This translates into CATSDSTGTDTQYF.

This chain uses TRBV2 with TRBJ2-7, with 7 nucleotides matching TRBD2. The CDR3 is 14 residues long. The J segment lost 6 bases and the V segment lost 6 bases, leaving 11 bases of the junction unmatched. In germline, CDR1 is SNHLY, CDR2 FYNNEI. CDR3 protein: CASRGRLALSEQYF. The CDR3 DNA sequence: TGTGCCAGCAGGGGACGACTAGCTCTCTCCGAGCAGTACTTC.

The rearrangement joins TRBV5-5 to TRBJ1-2; D uncertain. The CDR3 extends over 15 amino acids. The V end lost 0 bases, the J end lost 8 bases, and 17 bases lay between the germline ends. Germline assignment: CDR1 SGHKS and CDR2 YYEKEE (reference sequence). The CDR3 DNA reads as TGTGCCAGCAGCTTGGCATCGACGGGCCCCTGGGGCTACACCTTC. This sequence encodes CASSLASTGPWGYTF.

V usage is TRBV10-1 and J usage is TRBJ1-2, with D possibly being TRBD1 (5 bases). This CDR3 is 13 amino acids long. The germline V gene encodes CDR1 WNHNN and CDR2 SYGVQD (reference sequence). Trimming cost V 3 bases and J 4 bases, with 9 bases left between them. CDR3 amino acids: CASSEGVGYGYTF. In DNA, the CDR3 is TGCGCCAGCAGTGAAGGGGTTGGCTATGGCTACACCTTC.

The rearrangement uses TRBV27 and TRBJ2-3; 7 positions match TRBD2. The CDR3 length is 14 residues. Trimming took 7 bases from V and 4 from J; bases not matched to a gene: 8. CDR1 is MNHEY, CDR2 SMNVEV, per germline (reference sequence). The CDR3: CASIWGGVADTQYF. The CDR3 DNA is TGTGCCAGCATCTGGGGGGGAGTGGCAGATACGCAGTATTTT.

The gene calls are TRBV5-8 and TRBJ1-1; maybe TRBD1 (6 bases). Germline CDR1 reads SGHTS; CDR2 reads YDEGEE. Trimming removed 0 bases from V and 4 bases from J, with 7 bases in between. This CDR3 has 13 amino acids. CDR3 loop: CASSLDRATEAFF. The CDR3 nucleotides read TGTGCCAGCAGCTTGGACAGGGCCACTGAAGCTTTCTTT.

This chain joins TRBV6-1 and TRBJ2-2; the match to TRBD1 covers 11 bases. The CDR3 contains 16 residues. J gave up 2 bases and V 3 bases, and 2 bases lay outside the gene matches. From germline, CDR1 is MNHNS and CDR2 SASEGT. The CDR3 DNA sequence: TGTGCCAGCAGTGACGGACAGGGGGCTAACACCGGGGAGCTGTTTTTT. Translation gives CASSDGQGANTGELFF.

V is TRBV11-3 and J is TRBJ2-7; TRBD1 matches at 12 bases. The CDR3 is 15 residues long. The junction had 7 bases not matched to a gene; V was cut back by 5 bases and J by 5 bases. Per germline, CDR1 SGHNT and CDR2 YENEEA. CDR3 nucleotides: TGTGCCAGCAGCCCCGGGACAGGGGGCGGCGACGAGCAGTACTTC. Its translation: CASSPGTGGGDEQYF.